This passage covers 23 T cell receptor beta chains from one sample sequenced in a study of read filtering for tumor transcriptome and immune sequencing. This library used around 400 ng RNA and molecular barcoded adaptors spanning alpha/delta and beta/gamma chains. In TCRdb, the reads were re-called with MiXCR into one record per CDR3 protein. Of 46,000 or so distinct CDR3 sequences in the sample, roughly 20% were seen once. The sample taken for sequencing was a population of CD138-negative cells sorted from bone marrow. These receptors were obtained from a donor aged 40 or over with multiple myeloma.

This clonotype was detected a few times. A read error may be the cause here, since a much bigger clone is one base away. The CDR3 does not close with the conserved phenylalanine or tryptophan, likely indicating a read error. This chain joins TRBV7-2 and TRBJ2-1; D is possibly TRBD1 (6 bases). CDR1 SGHTA and CDR2 FQGNSA come from the germline V gene. The V end was cut by 5 bases, the J end by 6 bases, with 14 bases between. This CDR3 has 14 residues. Written as DNA, the CDR3 is TGTGCCAGCAGCCCACAGGGACGGGCCAATGAGCAGTTCCTC. Protein product: CASSPQGRANEQFL.

This clonotype occurred a few times. A much larger clone sits a single nucleotide away, making a read error possible. The chain recombines TRBV29-1 with TRBJ1-5; 9 nucleotides agree with TRBD1. From germline, CDR1 is SQVTM and CDR2 ANQGSEA. The CDR3 runs to 14 residues. CDR3 sequence: CGVQTGGAEQPQHF. Here the CDR3 DNA reads TGCGGCGTACAAACAGGGGGCGCAGAGCAGCCCCAGCATTTT. The entire variable domain, with the rest obtained from reference TRBV29-1 and TRBJ1-5, is as follows: SAVISQKPSRDICQRGTSLTIQCQVDSQVTMMFWYRQQPGQSLTLIATANQGSEATYESGFVIDKFPISRPNLTFSTLTVSNMSPEDSSIYLCGVQTGGAEQPQHFGDGTRLSIL.

About this clonotype: The CDR3 ends on some other residue instead of the conserved phenylalanine or tryptophan, so this is likely a read error. The rearrangement joins TRBV3-1 to TRBJ2-1; D remains unclear. Trimming took 1 base from V and 10 from J, leaving 8 bases between them. Germline-derived CDR1 and CDR2 are LGHDT and YNNKEL (reference sequence). This CDR3 has 12 amino acids. The CDR3: CASSQAGAEQFL. CDR3 DNA: TGTGCCAGCAGCCAAGCTGGCGCAGAGCAGTTCCTC.

The rearrangement links TRBV30 to TRBJ2-7, with D possibly TRBD2 on 5 matching bases. V gave up 1 base and J gave up 4 bases, with 11 bases separating them. The germline V gene has CDR1 GTSNPN and CDR2 SVGIG (reference sequence). The CDR3 runs to 13 residues. CDR3 region: CAWSDRGLYEQYF. The CDR3, as DNA: TGTGCCTGGAGTGACAGAGGACTTTACGAGCAGTACTTC.

This clonotype came up many times. V and J are TRBV20-1 and TRBJ2-5; 13 bases line up with TRBD2. The germline CDR1 and CDR2 sequences are DFQATT and SNEGSKA (reference sequence). CDR3 length: 16 residues. Trimming removed 3 bases from V and 5 bases from J; junction bases left unmatched: 9. This chain's CDR3 is CSASGLAGESEETQYF. The DNA for the CDR3 is TGCAGTGCTAGTGGACTAGCGGGAGAAAGTGAGGAGACCCAGTACTTC.

Many counts were recorded for this clonotype. This chain joins TRBV6-2 or TRBV6-3 and TRBJ2-1; D gene uncertain. CDR3 length: 11 residues. The V end was cut by 1 base, the J end by 9 bases, with 4 bases between. In germline, CDR1 is MNHEY, CDR2 SVGEGT. CDR3 in DNA: TGTGCCAGCAGTTACTTGAGTGAGCAGTTCTTC. It specifies CASSYLSEQFF.

At least ten counts were recorded for this clonotype. The chain combines TRBV7-2 with TRBJ2-1; D is unclear. CDR3 size: 14 residues. Germline values: CDR1 SGHTA, CDR2 FQGNSA. V lost 1 base to trimming and J lost 2 bases, with 6 bases between them. This chain's CDR3 is CASSLGQTYNEQFF. The CDR3 coding sequence is TGTGCCAGCAGCTTAGGGCAGACCTACAATGAGCAGTTCTTC.

This clonotype appeared a single time. Possible read error: a much larger clone is one base away. The chain combines TRBV7-2 with TRBJ2-5; possible D gene TRBD1, 7 bases. CDR1 and CDR2 (germline): SGHTA, FQGNSA. This CDR3 spans 15 amino acids. The DNA for the CDR3 is TGTGCCAGCAGCTTAGTGGGGGGACAGCAAGTGACCCAGTACTTC. Its translation: CASSLVGGQQVTQYF.

This clonotype was counted ten times or more. This chain connects TRBV11-3 to TRBJ2-1; 8 nucleotides line up with TRBD2. V trimming: 5 bases; J trimming: 4 bases; junction bases outside the gene matches: 7. CDR3 size: 15 residues. Germline V lookup: CDR1 SGHNT, CDR2 YENEEA. The CDR3 region has the DNA TGTGCCAGCAGCCCCCTACAGCGGGGGTACAATGAGCAGTTCTTC. The encoded protein is CASSPLQRGYNEQFF.

The sample holds many counts of this clonotype. CDR3 DNA: TGTGCCAGCAGTTACGGGGGGGGTGAGACCCAGTACTTC. This gives the protein CASSYGGGETQYF. This chain uses TRBV6-5 with TRBJ2-5, with TRBD2 matching 7 bases. Per germline, CDR1 MNHEY and CDR2 SVGAGI. This CDR3 is built from 13 residues. V dropped 2 bases and J dropped 5; count of bases not matched to a gene: 2.

This clonotype was picked up many times. The chain carries TRBV29-1 and TRBJ2-4; TRBD2 might be the D (6 bases). The CDR3 is 15 amino acids. Germline V gives CDR1 SQVTM, CDR2 ANQGSEA. V was trimmed by 6 bases and J by 2 bases, leaving 17 bases between them. CDR3 amino acids: CSVALVGGTKNIQYF. In nucleotides, the CDR3 is TGCAGCGTAGCCCTGGTCGGGGGAACCAAAAACATTCAGTACTTC.

This clonotype was seen at least ten times. The chain combines TRBV20-1 with TRBJ2-7; 14 bases match TRBD2. The V segment lost 7 bases and the J segment 4 bases; nucleotides outside the gene matches: 9. Germline V gives CDR1 DFQATT, CDR2 SNEGSKA (reference sequence). CDR3 size: 15 residues. CDR3 coding DNA: TGCAGTGTTTCGGAAGGACTAGCGGGAGGTTACGAGCAGTACTTC. Encoded protein: CSVSEGLAGGYEQYF.

Of note for this clonotype: Since a much larger clone is just one base distant, this may be a read error. V gene TRBV29-1 combines with J gene TRBJ2-2; D may match TRBD1 or TRBD2 (5 bases each). Per the germline V gene, CDR1 is SQVTM and CDR2 is ANQGSEA. This CDR3 is built from 15 residues. CDR3 nucleotide sequence: TGCCGCGCAACCCCCGGGACGTACAACACCGGGGAGCTGTTTTTT. It encodes CRATPGTYNTGELFF.

The chain couples TRBV3-1 to TRBJ2-6; D possibly corresponds to TRBD2 (5 bases). V shed 1 base and J shed 0 bases, with 7 bases lying between them. The germline V gene has CDR1 LGHDT and CDR2 YNNKEL (reference sequence). The CDR3 consists of 16 residues. Here the CDR3 reads CASSQAGNSGANVLTF. The DNA of the CDR3 is TGTGCCAGCAGCCAAGCGGGGAACTCTGGGGCCAACGTCCTGACTTTC.

This clonotype came up many times. This sequence joins TRBV29-1 and TRBJ1-4, with unresolved D. The J call could be wrong; TRBJ2-3 is a better fit for the DNA end. The CDR3 is 12 residues long. CDR1 and CDR2 (germline): SQVTM, ANQGSEA. The CDR3 loop reads CSVAPDADTQYF. The CDR3 DNA is TGCAGCGTTGCCCCGGATGCAGATACGCAGTATTTT.

About this clonotype itself: One junction end does not reproduce the germline sequence, and a read error may be involved. The V and J genes are TRBV3-1 and TRBJ2-1, with TRBD2 identical over 8 bases. The CDR3 has 13 residues. CDR1 and CDR2 (germline): LGHDT, YNNKEL (reference sequence). Written as DNA, the CDR3 is TGTGCCAGCAGCCCAGCGGGAGTCGGGGGAGAGTTCTTT. Encoded protein: CASSPAGVGGEFF.

This clonotype has ten or more counts. The J gene is TRBJ1-5, the V gene TRBV19; D remains unclear. Trimming stripped 4 bases from V and 4 bases from J, with 5 bases between. Germline loops: CDR1 LNHDA, CDR2 SQIVND (reference sequence). CDR3 length equals 12 residues. CDR3 DNA sequence: TGTGCCAGTAGTACCCAAAATCAGCCCCAGCATTTT. Its protein is CASSTQNQPQHF.

Ten or more counts support this clonotype. V gene TRBV12-3 or TRBV12-4 combines with J gene TRBJ2-3; tentative D call: TRBD1 (6 bases). There are 16 residues in the CDR3. The V gene lost 3 bases and the J gene lost 2 bases, with 15 bases spanning the gap. CDR3 sequence reads: CASSLVGARYTDTQYF. CDR3 bases: TGTGCCAGCAGTTTGGTGGGGGCTCGATACACAGATACGCAGTATTTT.

On this clonotype itself: Just one base apart from a much larger clone, this may be a read error. The rearrangement joins TRBV18 to TRBJ1-4; the D is unclear. Germline-derived CDR1 and CDR2 are KGHSH and LQKENI. The CDR3 totals 14 residues. The CDR3 coding sequence is TGTGCCAGCTCACGAGGGCGGCGGACCGAAAAACTGTCTTTT. Amino acids: CASSRGRRTEKLSF.

This clonotype was recorded at least ten times. This sequence joins TRBV7-9 and TRBJ2-4; D is unclear. Trimming pared 4 bases from V and 6 bases from J, leaving 22 bases between. CDR3 length equals 17 residues. Germline CDR1 SEHNR, CDR2 FQNEAQ (reference sequence). The CDR3 bases are TGTGCCAGCAGCTCAATTTTAAGTGGGGTCACGGGAAACATTCAGTACTTC. This codes for CASSSILSGVTGNIQYF.

CDR3 loop: CASSPLHGVYGYTF. Written as DNA, the CDR3 is TGTGCCAGCAGCCCACTGCACGGAGTGTATGGCTACACCTTC. The V call is TRBV14, the J call TRBJ1-2; D remains ambiguous. The CDR3 length is 14 residues. V was clipped by 4 bases and J by 5 bases, with 14 bases between them. Germline-derived CDR1 and CDR2 are SGHDN and FVKESK.

The chain links TRBV29-1 to TRBJ2-5, with D perhaps TRBD2 (5 bases). The CDR3 contains 13 residues. From germline, CDR1 is SQVTM and CDR2 ANQGSEA. V lost 7 bases and J 1 base, leaving 13 bases between the germline ends. CDR3 nucleotides: TGCAGCGCCGCCTTAGCGCCCCAAGAGACCCAGTACTTC. Amino acid sequence: CSAALAPQETQYF.

On this clonotype: A much larger clone sits a single nucleotide away, making a read error possible. The chain has TRBV20-1 and TRBJ2-7; D may be TRBD1 (5 bases). There are 12 residues in the CDR3. CDR1 and CDR2 (germline): DFQATT, SNEGSKA (reference sequence). V lost 5 bases and J lost 5, with 13 bases in between. CDR3 sequence reads: CSALHDSHEQYF. CDR3 DNA: TGCAGTGCTCTCCACGACAGCCACGAGCAGTACTTC.